Following are 7 T cell receptor beta chains from one sample sequenced in a study of T cells expressing NK-cell markers. TCRdb re-analyzed the 5' RACE reads; it lists each CDR3 protein once, without DNA. The table lists fewer than 400,000 distinct CDR3 sequences. The sequencing input was blood T cells: a sorted CD56 or NKG2C T cell subset, CD4+ or CD8+ T cells, or bulk PBMC T cells (not recorded which). The receptors stem from a woman between 45 and 60 years old in good health.

V gene TRBV24-1 combines with J gene TRBJ2-3; TCRdb's D gene call, TRBD1, goes unchecked for lack of DNA. The germline gives CDR1 KGHDR, CDR2 SFDVKD. The CDR3 totals 14 residues. The CDR3 is CATSDPGGAGTQYF.

The V call is TRBV5-1, the J call TRBJ2-3; TCRdb reports TRBD2, a call that lacks DNA to check it against. CDR3 length equals 14 residues. The V gene's germline CDR1 is SGHRS and CDR2 YFSETQ. The CDR3: CASSEPSGTDTQYF.

The rearrangement links TRBV15 to TRBJ1-5; TCRdb's D call of TRBD1 is untestable without DNA. The CDR3 runs to 15 residues. CDR1 and CDR2 (germline): LNHNV, YYDKDF (reference sequence). CDR3 in amino acids: CATSLLRGSNQPQHF.

The rearrangement joins TRBV27 to TRBJ2-1; TCRdb outputs TRBD2, but without DNA this stays unchecked. CDR3 length equals 15 residues. Germline CDR1 reads MNHEY; CDR2 reads SMNVEV (reference sequence). The CDR3 spells CASTLRASVNNEQFF.

The genes are TRBV5-4 and TRBJ2-1; TCRdb designates TRBD2, a call that cannot be tested without DNA. Germline-derived CDR1 and CDR2 are SGHNT and YYREEE (reference sequence). The CDR3 extends over 15 amino acids. The CDR3 region is CASSLGTGGLNEQFF.

The chain combines TRBV12-3 or TRBV12-4 with TRBJ2-4; TCRdb lists TRBD1, though no DNA is available to test this call. The CDR3 is 13 residues long. CDR3 in amino acids: CASRETGAGIQYF.

This chain links TRBV29-1 with TRBJ2-7; with no DNA, the TCRdb D assignment of TRBD1 cannot be verified. CDR3 length: 16 amino acids. CDR1 and CDR2 (germline): SQVTM, ANQGSEA. CDR3 loop: CSVEDPGRGPSYEQYF.